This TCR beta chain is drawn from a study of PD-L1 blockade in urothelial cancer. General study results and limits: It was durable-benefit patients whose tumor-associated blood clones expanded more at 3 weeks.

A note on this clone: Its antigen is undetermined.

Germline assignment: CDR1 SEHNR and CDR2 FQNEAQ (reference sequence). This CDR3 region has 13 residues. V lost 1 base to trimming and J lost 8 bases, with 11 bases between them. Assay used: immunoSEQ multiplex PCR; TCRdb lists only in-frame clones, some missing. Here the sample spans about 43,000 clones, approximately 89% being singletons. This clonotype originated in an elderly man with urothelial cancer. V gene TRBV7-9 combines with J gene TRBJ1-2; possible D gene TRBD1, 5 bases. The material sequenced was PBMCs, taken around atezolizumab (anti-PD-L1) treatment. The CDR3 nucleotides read TGTGCCAGCAGCTTAGGTCAGGGCAAGGGCTACACCTTC. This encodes CASSLGQGKGYTF. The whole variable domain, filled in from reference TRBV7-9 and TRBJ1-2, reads DTGVSQNPRHKITKRGQNVTFRCDPISEHNRLYWYRQTLGQGPEFLTYFQNEAQLEKSRLLSDRFSAERPKGSFSTLEIQRTEQGDSAMYLCASSLGQGKGYTFGSGTRLTVV.